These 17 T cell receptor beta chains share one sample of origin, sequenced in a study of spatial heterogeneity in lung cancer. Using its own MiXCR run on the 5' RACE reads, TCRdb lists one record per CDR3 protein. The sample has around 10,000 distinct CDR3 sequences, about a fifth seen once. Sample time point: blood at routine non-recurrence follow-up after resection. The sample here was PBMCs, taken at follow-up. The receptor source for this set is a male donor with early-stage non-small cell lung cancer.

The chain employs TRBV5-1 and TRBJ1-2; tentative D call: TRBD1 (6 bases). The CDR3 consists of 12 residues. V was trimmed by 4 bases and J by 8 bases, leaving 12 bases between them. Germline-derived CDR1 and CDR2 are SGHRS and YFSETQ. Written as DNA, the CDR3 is TGCGCCAGCAGCGCCGACAGGAACGGCTACACCTTC. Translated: CASSADRNGYTF.

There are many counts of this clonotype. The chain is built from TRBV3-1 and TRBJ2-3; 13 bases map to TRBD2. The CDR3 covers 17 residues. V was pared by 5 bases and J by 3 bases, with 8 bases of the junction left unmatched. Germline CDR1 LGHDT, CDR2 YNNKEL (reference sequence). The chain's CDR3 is CASSFSRGLAGTDTQYF. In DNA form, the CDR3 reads TGTGCCAGCAGCTTTTCGCGGGGACTAGCGGGAACAGATACGCAGTATTTT.

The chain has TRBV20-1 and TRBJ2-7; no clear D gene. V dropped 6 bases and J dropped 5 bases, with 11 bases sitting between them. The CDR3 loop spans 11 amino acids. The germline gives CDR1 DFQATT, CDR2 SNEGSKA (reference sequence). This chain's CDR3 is CSAEQVDEQYF. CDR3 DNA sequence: TGCAGTGCCGAGCAGGTGGACGAGCAGTACTTC.

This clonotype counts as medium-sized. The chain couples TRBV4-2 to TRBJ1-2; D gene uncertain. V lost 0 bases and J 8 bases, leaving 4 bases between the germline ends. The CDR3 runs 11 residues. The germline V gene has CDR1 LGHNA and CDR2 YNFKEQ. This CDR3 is CASSQERGYTF. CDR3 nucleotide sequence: TGTGCCAGCAGCCAAGAGAGGGGCTACACCTTC.

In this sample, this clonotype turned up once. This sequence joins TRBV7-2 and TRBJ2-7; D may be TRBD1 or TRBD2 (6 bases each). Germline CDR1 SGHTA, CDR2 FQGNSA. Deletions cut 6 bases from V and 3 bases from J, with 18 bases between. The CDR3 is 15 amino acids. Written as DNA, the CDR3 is TGTGCCAGCAGGTCTAGGTCGGGGGCGAACTACGAGCAGTACTTC. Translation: CASRSRSGANYEQYF.

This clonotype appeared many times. The CDR3 sequence is CASSLSPSETQYF. Here the CDR3 DNA reads TGCGCCAGCAGCCTATCTCCGTCAGAGACCCAGTACTTC. The chain is built from TRBV5-1 and TRBJ2-5; D is unresolved. V gave up 4 bases and J gave up 4 bases, with 11 bases separating them. Germline values: CDR1 SGHRS, CDR2 YFSETQ. This CDR3 region has 13 residues.

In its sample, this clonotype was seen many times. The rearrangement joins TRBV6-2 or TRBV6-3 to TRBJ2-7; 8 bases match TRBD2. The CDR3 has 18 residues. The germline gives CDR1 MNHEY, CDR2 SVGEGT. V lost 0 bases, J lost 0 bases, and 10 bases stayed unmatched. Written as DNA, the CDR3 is TGTGCCAGCAGTTACTCGAAATTAGCGGGGCCCTACTCCTACGAGCAGTACTTC. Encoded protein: CASSYSKLAGPYSYEQYF.

CDR3 region: CSVGEGNQPQHF. CDR3 nucleotide sequence: TGCAGCGTTGGGGAGGGCAATCAGCCCCAGCATTTT. V and J are TRBV29-1 and TRBJ1-5; D uncertain. Trimming took off 4 bases at V and 2 bases at J, with 6 bases between the two ends. Germline V gene sequence: CDR1 SQVTM, CDR2 ANQGSEA. The CDR3 has 12 amino acids. Filled out from reference TRBV29-1 and TRBJ1-5, the complete variable domain reads SAVISQKPSRDICQRGTSLTIQCQVDSQVTMMFWYRQQPGQSLTLIATANQGSEATYESGFVIDKFPISRPNLTFSTLTVSNMSPEDSSIYLCSVGEGNQPQHFGDGTRLSIL.

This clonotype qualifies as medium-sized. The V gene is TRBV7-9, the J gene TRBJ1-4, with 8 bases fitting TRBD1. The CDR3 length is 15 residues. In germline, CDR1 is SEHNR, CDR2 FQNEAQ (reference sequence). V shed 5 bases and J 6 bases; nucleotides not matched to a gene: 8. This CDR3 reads CASSPTSGGDEKLFF. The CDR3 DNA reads TGTGCCAGCAGCCCCACTTCAGGGGGCGATGAAAAACTGTTTTTT.

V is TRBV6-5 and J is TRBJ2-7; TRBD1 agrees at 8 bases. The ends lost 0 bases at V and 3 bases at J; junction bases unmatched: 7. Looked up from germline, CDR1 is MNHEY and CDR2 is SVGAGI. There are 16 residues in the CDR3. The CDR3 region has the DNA TGTGCCAGCAGTTACTCAGTCCCCGGGACAGGCTACGAGCAGTACTTC. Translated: CASSYSVPGTGYEQYF.

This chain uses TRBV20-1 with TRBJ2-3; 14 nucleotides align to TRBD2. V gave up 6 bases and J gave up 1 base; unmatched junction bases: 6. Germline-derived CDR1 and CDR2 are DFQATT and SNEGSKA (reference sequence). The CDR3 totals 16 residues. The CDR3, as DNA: TGCAGTGCGAGGGCGACTAGCGGGGGGGGCACAGATACGCAGTATTTT. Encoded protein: CSARATSGGGTDTQYF.

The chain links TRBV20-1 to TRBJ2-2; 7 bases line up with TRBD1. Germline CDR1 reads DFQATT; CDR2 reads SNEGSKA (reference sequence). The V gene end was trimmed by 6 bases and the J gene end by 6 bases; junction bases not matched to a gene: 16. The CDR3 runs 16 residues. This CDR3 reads CSAQTDRDIPSGELFF. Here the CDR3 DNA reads TGCAGTGCGCAAACCGACAGGGATATTCCTTCCGGGGAGCTGTTTTTT.

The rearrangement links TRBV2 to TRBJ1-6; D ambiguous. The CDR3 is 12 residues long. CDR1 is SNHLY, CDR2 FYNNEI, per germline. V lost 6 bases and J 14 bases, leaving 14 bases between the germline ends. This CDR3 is CASSPGSETLHF. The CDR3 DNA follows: TGTGCCAGCAGCCCCGGATCGGAGACCCTCCACTTT. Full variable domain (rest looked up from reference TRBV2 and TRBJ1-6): EPEVTQTPSHQVTQMGQEVILRCVPISNHLYFYWYRQILGQKVEFLVSFYNNEISEKSEIFDDQFSVERPDGSNFTLKIRSTKLEDSAMYFCASSPGSETLHFGNGTRLTVT.

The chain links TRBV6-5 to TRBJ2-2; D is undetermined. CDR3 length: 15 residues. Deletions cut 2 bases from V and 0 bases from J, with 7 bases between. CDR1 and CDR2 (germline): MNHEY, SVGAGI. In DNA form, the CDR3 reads TGTGCCAGCAGTTACGCCACGACGAACACCGGGGAGCTGTTTTTT. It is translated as CASSYATTNTGELFF.

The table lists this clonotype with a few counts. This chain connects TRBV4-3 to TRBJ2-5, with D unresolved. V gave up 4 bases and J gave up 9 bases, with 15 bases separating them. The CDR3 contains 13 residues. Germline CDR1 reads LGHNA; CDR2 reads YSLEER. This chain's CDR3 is CASSPELEAAQYF. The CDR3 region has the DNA TGCGCCAGCAGCCCAGAACTCGAGGCCGCCCAGTACTTC.

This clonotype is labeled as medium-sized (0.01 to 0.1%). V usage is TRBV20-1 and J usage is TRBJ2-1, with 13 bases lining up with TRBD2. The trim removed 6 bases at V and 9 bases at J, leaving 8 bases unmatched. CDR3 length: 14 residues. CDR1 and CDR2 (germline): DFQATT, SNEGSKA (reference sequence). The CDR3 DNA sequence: TGCAGTGCCCACACTAGCGGGAGGGAAAGTGAGCAGTTCTTC. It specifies CSAHTSGRESEQFF.

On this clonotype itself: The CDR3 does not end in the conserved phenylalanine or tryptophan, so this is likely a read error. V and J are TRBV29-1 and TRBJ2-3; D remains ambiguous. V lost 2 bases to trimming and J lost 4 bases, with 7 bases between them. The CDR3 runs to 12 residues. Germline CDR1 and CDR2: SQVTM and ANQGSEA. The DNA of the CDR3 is TGCAGCGTTGAATCACCTTCAGATACGCAGTATTCT. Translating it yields CSVESPSDTQYS.